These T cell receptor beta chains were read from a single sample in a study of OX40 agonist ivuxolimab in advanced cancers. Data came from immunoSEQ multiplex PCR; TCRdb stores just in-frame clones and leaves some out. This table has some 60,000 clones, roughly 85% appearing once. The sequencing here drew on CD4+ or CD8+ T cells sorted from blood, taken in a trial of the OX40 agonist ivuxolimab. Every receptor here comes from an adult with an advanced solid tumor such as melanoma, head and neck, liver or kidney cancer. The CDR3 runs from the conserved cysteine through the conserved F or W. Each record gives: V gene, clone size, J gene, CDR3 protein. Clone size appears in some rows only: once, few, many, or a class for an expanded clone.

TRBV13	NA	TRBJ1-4	CASSWGQAGVNEKLFF
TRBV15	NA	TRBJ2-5	CATSRSRTAAGETQYF
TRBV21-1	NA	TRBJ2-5	CASSTGGEGRETQYF
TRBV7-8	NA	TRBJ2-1	CASWNSGQGAWNEQFF
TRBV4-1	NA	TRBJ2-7	CASSRAGTGDSYEQYF
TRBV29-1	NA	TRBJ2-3	CSAGAWDTQYF
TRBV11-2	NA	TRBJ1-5	CASSPPGQPQHF
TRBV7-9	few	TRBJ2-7	CASSPGRAHEQYF
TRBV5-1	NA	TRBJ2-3	CASSPFPSGGADTQYF
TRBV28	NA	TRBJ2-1	CASRKTRTSSYNEQFF
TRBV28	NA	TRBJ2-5	CASTPGAQGAGETQYF
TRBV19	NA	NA	CASSMVLGEGSDEQYF
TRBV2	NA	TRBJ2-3	CASSQASVGDTQYF
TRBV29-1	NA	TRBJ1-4	CSVRSRTNEKLFF
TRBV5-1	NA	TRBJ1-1	CASSNTGVNTEAFF
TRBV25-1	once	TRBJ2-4	CASSERQGAKNIQYF
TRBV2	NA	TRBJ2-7	CASQRGPSYEQYF
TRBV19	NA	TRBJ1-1	CASSVPGGTEAFF
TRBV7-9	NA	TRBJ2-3	CASSLGTSSSTQYF
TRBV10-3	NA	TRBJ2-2	CASQGAFGELFF